The 11 T cell receptor beta chains reported below all come from one sample, sequenced in a study of shared clonotypes between healthy human individuals. Libraries were prepared by immunoSEQ multiplex PCR; TCRdb keeps only in-frame clonotypes and omits some of them. In the table there are about 600,000 clones, less than 98% of which are singletons. Sequenced material: naive CD4+ T cells sorted from blood. Subset meaning: CD45RA+ positively selected. These receptors originate from a woman aged 25 to 39 in good health.

The V gene is TRBV5-8, the J gene TRBJ1-4; 11 nucleotides align to TRBD1. Looked up from germline, CDR1 is SGHTS and CDR2 is YDEGEE. V lost 6 bases to trimming and J lost 0 bases; unmatched junction nucleotides: 7. The CDR3 loop spans 17 amino acids. CDR3 nucleotides: TGTGCCAGCAACCGGGACAGGGGGTCAGCAACTAATGAAAAACTGTTTTTT. Amino acids: CASNRDRGSATNEKLFF.

The CDR3 sequence: CASSPPTGIHEQYF. The CDR3 DNA reads as TGTGCCAGTAGTCCTCCGACGGGTATCCACGAGCAGTACTTC. The rearrangement uses TRBV19 and TRBJ2-7; D unresolved. Trimming shortened V by 5 bases and J by 5 bases, and 16 bases separated the two germline ends. CDR3 length equals 14 residues. CDR1 LNHDA and CDR2 SQIVND come from the germline V gene (reference sequence). The full variable domain, its missing parts supplied by reference TRBV19 and TRBJ2-7, is DGGITQSPKYLFRKEGQNVTLSCEQNLNHDAMYWYRQDPGQGLRLIYYSQIVNDFQKGDIAEGYSVSREKKESFPLTVTSAQKNPTAFYLCASSPPTGIHEQYFGPGTRLTVT.

The chain uses TRBV28 and TRBJ2-2; D is undetermined. The germline gives CDR1 MDHEN, CDR2 SYDVKM. Trimming took off 3 bases at V and 5 bases at J, with 13 bases between the two ends. The CDR3 is 15 residues long. The CDR3 DNA is TGTGCCAGCAGTTTTGAGTTGTTTTGGACCGGGGAGCTGTTTTTT. Protein: CASSFELFWTGELFF. Full variable domain (rest looked up from reference TRBV28 and TRBJ2-2): DVKVTQSSRYLVKRTGEKVFLECVQDMDHENMFWYRQDPGLGLRLIYFSYDVKMKEKGDIPEGYSVSREKKERFSLILESASTNQTSMYLCASSFELFWTGELFFGEGSRLTVL.

V and J are TRBV5-1 and TRBJ2-3; possibly TRBD1 for D (6 bases). The germline V gene has CDR1 SGHRS and CDR2 YFSETQ. Deletions cut 1 base from V and 0 bases from J, with 12 bases between. The CDR3 consists of 16 residues. The CDR3 is CASSLSGGTSTDTQYF. Here the CDR3 DNA reads TGCGCCAGCAGCTTGAGCGGTGGGACAAGCACAGATACGCAGTATTTT.

The V and J genes are TRBV30 and TRBJ1-3, with 8 nucleotides matching TRBD1. Germline CDR1 GTSNPN, CDR2 SVGIG (reference sequence). The CDR3 consists of 13 residues. DNA of the CDR3: TGTGCTGAACGGACAGGGAAGTCAAACACCATATATTTT. It encodes CAERTGKSNTIYF.

The chain joins TRBV4-1 to TRBJ2-7; 9 bases are shared with TRBD2. The V segment lost 5 bases and the J segment 2 bases; nucleotides outside the gene matches: 10. The germline V gene encodes CDR1 MGHRA and CDR2 YSYEKL. This CDR3 is 16 amino acids long. CDR3: CASSVRLAANTYEQYF. The CDR3 region has the DNA TGCGCCAGCAGCGTGCGACTAGCGGCCAATACCTACGAGCAGTACTTC.

This clone was observed a single time. This chain uses TRBV28 with TRBJ2-1; D gene ambiguous. The CDR3 has 13 residues. Germline V CDR1 and CDR2: MDHEN, SYDVKM. The V gene lost 4 bases and the J gene lost 7 bases, with 11 bases spanning the gap. CDR3 DNA: TGTGCCAGCAGTTACACGAGGTTAAATGAGCAGTTCTTC. Its protein is CASSYTRLNEQFF.

This sequence joins TRBV9 and TRBJ2-2; tentatively, D is TRBD1 or TRBD2 (5 bases each). Germline CDR1 is SGDLS and CDR2 is YYNGEE. The CDR3 covers 17 residues. V was pared by 4 bases and J by 1 base, with 17 bases between. The CDR3 spells CASSPGEGAENTGELFF. The CDR3 coding sequence is TGTGCCAGCAGCCCCGGGGAAGGGGCGGAGAACACCGGGGAGCTGTTTTTT.

The chain links TRBV18 to TRBJ1-5, with D uncertain. The V end lost 2 bases, the J end lost 0 bases, and 14 bases lay between the germline ends. The germline V gene encodes CDR1 KGHSH and CDR2 LQKENI. The CDR3 is 17 amino acids. CDR3 sequence: CASSPGDPGDSNQPQHF. In DNA, the CDR3 is TGTGCCAGCTCACCAGGGGATCCTGGGGATAGCAATCAGCCCCAGCATTTT.

The V gene is TRBV7-9, the J gene TRBJ2-1; 7 bases are a match to TRBD1. This CDR3 has 16 amino acids. The ends lost 0 bases at V and 1 base at J; junction bases unmatched: 3. Germline V CDR1 and CDR2: SEHNR, FQNEAQ (reference sequence). The CDR3, as DNA: TGTGCCAGCAGCTTAGCAACAGGGGCATCCTACAATGAGCAGTTCTTC. Protein: CASSLATGASYNEQFF.

The rearrangement uses TRBV7-9 and TRBJ1-4; 9 bases map to TRBD1. The CDR3 runs 15 residues. Germline trimming cut 4 bases from V and 5 bases from J; bases unmatched to any gene: 5. Germline CDR1 SEHNR, CDR2 FQNEAQ (reference sequence). The CDR3 protein is CASSWTGTGNEKLFF. CDR3 bases: TGTGCCAGCAGCTGGACCGGGACAGGGAATGAAAAACTGTTTTTT.